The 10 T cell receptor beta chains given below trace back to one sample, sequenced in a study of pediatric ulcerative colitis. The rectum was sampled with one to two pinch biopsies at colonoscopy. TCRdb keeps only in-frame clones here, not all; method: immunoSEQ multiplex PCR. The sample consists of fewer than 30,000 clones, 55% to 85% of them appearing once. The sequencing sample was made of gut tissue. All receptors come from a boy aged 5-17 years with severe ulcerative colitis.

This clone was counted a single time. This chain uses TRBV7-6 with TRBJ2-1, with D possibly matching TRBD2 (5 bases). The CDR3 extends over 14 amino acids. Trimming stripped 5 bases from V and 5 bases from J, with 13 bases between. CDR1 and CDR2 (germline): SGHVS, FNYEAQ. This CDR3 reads CASSHKGSNNEQFF. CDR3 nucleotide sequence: TGTGCCAGCAGCCATAAAGGGAGCAACAATGAGCAGTTCTTC.

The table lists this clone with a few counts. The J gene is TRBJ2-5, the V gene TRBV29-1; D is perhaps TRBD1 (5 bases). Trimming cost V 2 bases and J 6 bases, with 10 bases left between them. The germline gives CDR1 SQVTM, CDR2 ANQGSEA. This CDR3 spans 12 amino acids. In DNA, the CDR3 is TGCAGCGTTGAAACAGGAACGCAGACCCAGTACTTC. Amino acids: CSVETGTQTQYF. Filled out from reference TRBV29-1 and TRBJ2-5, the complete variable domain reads SAVISQKPSRDICQRGTSLTIQCQVDSQVTMMFWYRQQPGQSLTLIATANQGSEATYESGFVIDKFPISRPNLTFSTLTVSNMSPEDSSIYLCSVETGTQTQYFGPGTRLLVL.

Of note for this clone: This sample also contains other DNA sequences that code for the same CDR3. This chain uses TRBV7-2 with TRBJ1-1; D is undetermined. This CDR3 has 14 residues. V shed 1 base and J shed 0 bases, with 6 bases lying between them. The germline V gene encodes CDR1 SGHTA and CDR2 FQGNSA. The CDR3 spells CASSLGGVNTEAFF. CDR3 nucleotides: TGTGCCAGCAGCTTAGGTGGTGTGAACACTGAAGCTTTCTTT.

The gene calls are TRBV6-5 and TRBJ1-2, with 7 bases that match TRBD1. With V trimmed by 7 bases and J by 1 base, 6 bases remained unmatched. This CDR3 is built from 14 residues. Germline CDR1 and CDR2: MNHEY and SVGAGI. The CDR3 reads CASTTGDYNYGYTF. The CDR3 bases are TGTGCCAGCACCACAGGGGATTATAACTATGGCTACACCTTC.

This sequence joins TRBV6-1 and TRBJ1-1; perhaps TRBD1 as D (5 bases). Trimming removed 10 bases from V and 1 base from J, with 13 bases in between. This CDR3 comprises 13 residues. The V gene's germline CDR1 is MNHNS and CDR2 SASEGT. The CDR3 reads CAIFQRGNTEAFF. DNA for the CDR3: TGTGCCATTTTCCAAAGGGGGAACACTGAAGCTTTCTTT.

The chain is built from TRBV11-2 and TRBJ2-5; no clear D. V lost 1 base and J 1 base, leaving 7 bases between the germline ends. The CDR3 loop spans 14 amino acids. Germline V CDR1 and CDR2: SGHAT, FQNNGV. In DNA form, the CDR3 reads TGTGCCAGCAGCTTAGGTTCTAGCCAAGAGACCCAGTACTTC. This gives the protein CASSLGSSQETQYF.

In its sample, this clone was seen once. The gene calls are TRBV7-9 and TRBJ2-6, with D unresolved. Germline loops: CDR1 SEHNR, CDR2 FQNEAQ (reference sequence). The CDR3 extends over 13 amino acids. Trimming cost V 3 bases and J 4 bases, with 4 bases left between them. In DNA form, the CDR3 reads TGTGCCAGCAGCTTTGGAGGGGCCAACGTCCTGACTTTC. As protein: CASSFGGANVLTF.

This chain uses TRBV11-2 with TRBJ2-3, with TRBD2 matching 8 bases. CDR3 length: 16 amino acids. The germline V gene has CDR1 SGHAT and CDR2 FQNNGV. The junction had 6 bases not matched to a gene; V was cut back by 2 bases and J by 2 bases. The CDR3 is CASSLSGGRPTDTQYF. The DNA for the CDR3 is TGTGCCAGCAGCTTAAGCGGGGGAAGGCCCACAGATACGCAGTATTTT.

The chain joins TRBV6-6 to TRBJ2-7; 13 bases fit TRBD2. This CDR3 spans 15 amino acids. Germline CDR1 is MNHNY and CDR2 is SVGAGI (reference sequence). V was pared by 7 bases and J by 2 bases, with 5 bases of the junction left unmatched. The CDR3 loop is CASTKGTSGAYEQYF. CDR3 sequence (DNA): TGTGCCAGCACCAAAGGGACTAGCGGGGCCTACGAGCAGTACTTC.

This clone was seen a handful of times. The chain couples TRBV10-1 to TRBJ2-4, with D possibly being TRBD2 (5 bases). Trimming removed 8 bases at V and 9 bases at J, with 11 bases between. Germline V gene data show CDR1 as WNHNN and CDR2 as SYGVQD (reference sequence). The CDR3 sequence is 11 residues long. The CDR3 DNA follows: TGCGCCAGCTCGGACTCCAGCATTCAGTACTTC. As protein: CASSDSSIQYF.